This T cell receptor beta chain was observed in a study of T cells in Graves' hyperthyroidism and ophthalmopathy. This CDR3 has 14 residues. The germline V gene has CDR1 SGHAT and CDR2 FQNNGV. V was clipped by 2 bases and J by 1 base, with 8 bases between them. RNA transcripts were the template for amplifying TCR beta CDR3 regions. The TCR CDR3 was amplified in a first-round RT-PCR using the HTBI primer set. MiXCR, applied by TCRdb to the multiplex PCR reads, yields one record per CDR3 protein. Among about 640,000 distinct CDR3 sequences listed, 20% were seen once. The sequencing input was blood. The source of this sequence is a man aged 25 to 40 with Graves' ophthalmopathy. The chain recombines TRBV11-2 with TRBJ2-5, with D maybe TRBD2 (5 bases). CDR3 in DNA: TGTGCCAGCAGCTTAAGGCTAGCCCAAGAGACCCAGTACTTC. Amino acids: CASSLRLAQETQYF. Together with reference TRBV11-2 and TRBJ2-5, the CDR3 gives the full variable domain: EAGVAQSPRYKIIEKRQSVAFWCNPISGHATLYWYQQILGQGPKLLIQFQNNGVVDDSQLPKDRFSAERLKGVDSTLKIQPAKLEDSAVYLCASSLRLAQETQYFGPGTRLLVL.